This T cell receptor beta chain was recovered during a study of T cells after yellow fever vaccination. TCRdb reanalysed the 5' RACE reads using MiXCR and keeps one entry per CDR3 protein. The sample shows approximately 300,000 distinct CDR3 sequences, around 7.3% of them seen only once. In its sample, this clonotype was seen many times. Its antigen is as yet unknown. Study-wide results and limits: Abundant clonotypes from the bulk population could have been carried over as contaminants into FACS-sorted repertoires. It was a weaker secondary response, yet one that peaked faster, at day 5 versus 15.

Sequencing used PBMCs, obtained about 49 days after the first yellow fever vaccination. The TCR sequence derives from a man younger than 35 who received the YFV17D yellow fever vaccine.

In DNA, the CDR3 is TGTGCCAGCAGCGGACTAGCGTTCAGGGAGACCCAGTACTTC. Residues: CASSGLAFRETQYF. The chain joins TRBV7-2 to TRBJ2-5; TRBD2 aligns across 9 bases. CDR3 length: 14 residues. CDR1 is SGHTA, CDR2 FQGNSA, per germline. J gave up 5 bases and V 5 bases, and 6 bases lay outside the gene matches.